The following is a T cell receptor (beta chain) sequence with its context. Trimming pared 5 bases from V and 8 bases from J, leaving 6 bases between. Germline CDR1 is SNHLY and CDR2 is FYNNEI. The CDR3 is 11 residues long. The tumor samples were collected prior to definitive surgery or chemotherapy. Only in-frame clones appear in the TCRdb table, and some are missing; sequencing was by immunoSEQ multiplex PCR. This sample carries a few thousand clones, about two thirds of them seen once, and the ten largest clones take 10% to 15%. This record comes from a study of high-grade serous ovarian cancer treatment subgroups.

The V gene is TRBV2, the J gene TRBJ1-4, with D uncertain. This receptor was taken from a human donor with high-grade serous ovarian cancer. The specimen was tumor tissue. CDR3 DNA: TGTGCCAGCAGTCTAGACGAAAAACTGTTTTTT. Its translation is CASSLDEKLFF.